Listed here are 4 T cell receptor beta chains from one sample, sequenced in a study of Graves' ophthalmopathy and Graves' hyperthyroidism. The authors amplified TCR beta CDR3 regions from RNA transcripts. A first-round RT-PCR used HTBI primers, followed by a second-round multiplex PCR. TCRdb used MiXCR to reprocess the multiplex PCR reads, holding one entry per CDR3 protein. Seen here are approximately 500,000 distinct CDR3 sequences, approximately 15% observed once, and the top ten hold 9.5% to 10%. Sequencing was carried out using blood. The receptors stem from a woman aged 30 to 39 with Graves' ophthalmopathy.

This clonotype was picked up many times. The chain carries TRBV6-5 and TRBJ1-6, with unresolved D. The CDR3 loop spans 13 amino acids. V was clipped by 0 bases and J by 9 bases, with 6 bases between them. Germline loops: CDR1 MNHEY, CDR2 SVGAGI. The CDR3 region is CASSYSSFSPLHF. The CDR3 coding sequence is TGTGCCAGCAGTTACTCATCATTTTCACCCCTCCACTTT.

There are many counts of this clonotype. J is TRBJ2-7 and V is TRBV28; 8 positions match TRBD2. The V gene's germline CDR1 is MDHEN and CDR2 SYDVKM. This CDR3 has 16 amino acids. The ends lost 4 bases at V and 0 bases at J; junction bases unmatched: 8. CDR3 coding DNA: TGTGCCAGCAGTTCCCGAGTTAGCGGGAACTCCTACGAGCAGTACTTC. Amino acid sequence: CASSSRVSGNSYEQYF.

CDR3 bases: TGTGCCTGGACCAGGGACTTCTATGGCTACACCTTC. Translation: CAWTRDFYGYTF. The rearrangement joins TRBV30 to TRBJ1-2; possibly TRBD1 for D (5 bases). The CDR3 runs 12 residues. The germline V gene has CDR1 GTSNPN and CDR2 SVGIG (reference sequence). The ends were cut back, 4 bases at V and 4 bases at J, with 10 bases in the middle.

Note on this clonotype: A much larger clone is a single base away; this may be a read error. This rearrangement joins TRBV28 to TRBJ1-5, with 7 bases that match TRBD1. The CDR3 totals 16 residues. The germline CDR1 and CDR2 sequences are MDHEN and SYDVKM. CDR3 residues: CASGGTAGYSNQPQRF. CDR3 coding DNA: TGTGCCAGCGGAGGGACAGCCGGATATAGCAATCAGCCCCAGCGTTTT.